Described below is a single T cell receptor beta chain sequence and its context. Antigen specificity is unknown. This sample stems from a study of shared clonotypes between healthy human individuals. General study points: Apart from blood, nothing was sampled; tissue repertoires likely differ.

Free of recent acute infections or vaccinations, the donors were healthy HIV-negative adults. Over several immunoSEQ plates, each subset's genomic DNA was distributed in even portions. Sequenced by immunoSEQ multiplex PCR; TCRdb stores in-frame clones only, minus some. The sample holds about 1 million clones, approximately 70% seen once. The V end lost 6 bases, the J end lost 8 bases, and 17 bases lay between the germline ends. Germline loops: CDR1 MDHEN, CDR2 SYDVKM. The CDR3 spans 14 residues. The genes are TRBV28 and TRBJ2-1; possibly TRBD1 or TRBD2 for D (5 bases each). The origin of this receptor is a man between 18 and 35 years old in good health. The specimen sequenced was memory CD4+ T cells sorted from blood. The subset: CD45RA-negative fraction. The CDR3 nucleotides are TGTGCCAGCAGAGGGACGCTCGGAGGCGATGAGCAGTTCTTC. This encodes CASRGTLGGDEQFF.